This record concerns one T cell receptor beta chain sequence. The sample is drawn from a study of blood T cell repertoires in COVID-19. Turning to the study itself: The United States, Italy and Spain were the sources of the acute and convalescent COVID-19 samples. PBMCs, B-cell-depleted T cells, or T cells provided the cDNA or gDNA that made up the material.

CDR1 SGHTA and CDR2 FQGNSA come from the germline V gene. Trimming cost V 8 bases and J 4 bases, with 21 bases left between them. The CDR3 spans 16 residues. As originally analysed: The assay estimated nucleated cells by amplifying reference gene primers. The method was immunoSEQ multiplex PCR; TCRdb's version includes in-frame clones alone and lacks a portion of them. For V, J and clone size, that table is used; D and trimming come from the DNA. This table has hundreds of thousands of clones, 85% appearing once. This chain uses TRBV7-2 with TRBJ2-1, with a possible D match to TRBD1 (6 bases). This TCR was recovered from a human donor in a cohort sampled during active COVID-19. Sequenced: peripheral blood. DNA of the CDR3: TGTGCCAGCCATACGTGGCCTATGGACAGTTACAATGAGCAGTTCTTC. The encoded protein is CASHTWPMDSYNEQFF.